This TCR beta chain was retrieved from a study of PD-L1 blockade in urothelial cancer. Across the study: Per blood sample, T cells had a median of roughly 150,000.

The CDR3 is 13 amino acids. Germline-derived CDR1 and CDR2 are LGHNA and YSLEER. J gave up 8 bases and V 4 bases, and 5 bases lay outside the gene matches. PCRs were each spiked with synthetic TCR analog templates. The assay was immunoSEQ multiplex PCR, and TCRdb's table has in-frame clones only and misses some. The sample has tens of thousands of clones; 82% are singletons. The input for sequencing was PBMCs, taken around atezolizumab (anti-PD-L1) treatment. The sequence was obtained from a man between 65 and 85 years old with urothelial cancer. This sequence joins TRBV4-3 and TRBJ1-2, with 9 bases aligning to TRBD1. CDR3 in DNA: TGCGCCAGCAGCCGAACAGGGGGCGAGGGCTACACCTTC. Protein: CASSRTGGEGYTF.